Listed below are T cell receptor beta chains from one sample, sequenced in a study of shared clonotypes between healthy human individuals. The data were produced by immunoSEQ multiplex PCR, yet TCRdb's version contains in-frame clones alone and is incomplete. Of roughly 660,000 clones listed, 90% were seen once; the top ten hold less than 40%. Sequencing was performed on memory CD8+ T cells from PBMCs. These receptors were collected from a man between 18 and 29 years old in good health. Some clones in this sample may be carry-over from other donors' samples. The CDR3 runs from the conserved cysteine through the conserved F or W. The D gene is left open where the match is weak. Rows give clone size only sometimes, using once, few, many, or a class for an expanded clone.

J,D,V,size,CDR3,DNA
TRBJ2-7,NA,TRBV27,NA,CASSDSLSYEEQYF,TGTGCCAGCAGTGACAGCCTTTCCTACGAGGAGCAGTACTTC
TRBJ2-7,NA,TRBV1,NA,CTSSQVGGRNEQYF,TGCACCAGCAGCCAAGTTGGCGGGAGGAACGAGCAGTACTTC
TRBJ2-4,NA,TRBV30,few,CAWSVGQGKNIQYF,TGTGCCTGGAGTGTAGGTCAGGGAAAAAACATTCAGTACTTC
TRBJ2-7,NA,TRBV21-1,NA,CASSRLDRVYEQYF,TGTGCCAGCAGCAGACTCGACAGGGTCTACGAGCAGTACTTC
TRBJ1-2,NA,TRBV19,NA,CASSLGQNYGYTF,TGTGCCAGTAGCCTAGGGCAGAACTATGGCTACACCTTC
TRBJ2-7,TRBD2,TRBV5-1,NA,CASSLGTSGSYEQYF,TGCGCCAGCAGCTTAGGGACTAGCGGCTCCTACGAGCAGTACTTC
TRBJ2-7,NA,TRBV28,once,CASSLSPDRQTYEQYF,TGTGCCAGCAGTTTATCCCCCGACAGGCAAACCTACGAGCAGTACTTC
TRBJ1-6,NA,TRBV28,NA,CASSSNSSPLHF,TGTGCCAGCAGCTCGAACTCTTCACCCCTCCACTTT
TRBJ2-7,TRBD2,TRBV27,NA,CASSLYASGSRNEQYF,TGTGCCAGCAGTTTATACGCGAGCGGGAGCAGGAACGAGCAGTACTTC
TRBJ1-2,TRBD1,TRBV27,NA,CASSLSGDRVVDGYTF,TGTGCCAGCAGTTTAAGTGGGGACAGGGTTGTCGATGGCTACACCTTC
TRBJ2-7,NA,TRBV18,NA,CASSPTDSYEQYF,TGTGCCAGCTCACCAACCGACTCCTACGAGCAGTACTTC
TRBJ2-1,TRBD2,TRBV19,NA,CASTPPGTSEQFF,TGTGCCAGTACCCCCCCGGGGACTAGCGAGCAGTTCTTC
TRBJ2-1,NA,TRBV27,NA,CASSFWVLDEQFF,TGTGCCAGCAGTTTTTGGGTTCTCGATGAGCAGTTCTTC
TRBJ2-7,NA,TRBV7-8,many,CASSLVVSYEQYF,TGTGCCAGCAGCTTAGTGGTCTCCTACGAGCAGTACTTC
TRBJ2-3,NA,TRBV5-8,NA,CASSPARGSTDTQYF,TGTGCCAGCAGCCCGGCCCGGGGTAGCACAGATACGCAGTATTTT
TRBJ2-7,NA,TRBV27,NA,CASSLSGPSPYEQYF,TGTGCCAGCAGTTTAAGTGGCCCTAGCCCCTACGAGCAGTACTTC
TRBJ2-1,TRBD2,TRBV5-1,NA,CASSPWTSGDPGQFF,TGCGCCAGCAGCCCGTGGACTAGCGGGGATCCGGGGCAGTTCTTC
TRBJ2-2,TRBD2,TRBV19,NA,CASSEIPGGQREKFAGELFF,TGTGCCAGTAGCGAAATCCCGGGGGGCCAGCGGGAGAAGTTTGCCGGGGAGCTGTTTTTT
TRBJ2-1,TRBD2,TRBV4-3,NA,CASSQLGAGGEQFF,TGCGCCAGCAGCCAACTCGGTGCGGGAGGTGAGCAGTTCTTC
TRBJ1-5,NA,TRBV7-6,NA,CASSPPQSNQPQHF,TGTGCCAGCAGCCCTCCCCAGAGCAATCAGCCCCAGCATTTT
TRBJ1-1,NA,TRBV7-9,NA,CASSPNNLNTEAFF,TGTGCCAGCAGCCCCAATAATTTGAACACTGAAGCTTTCTTT
TRBJ1-1,NA,TRBV19,NA,CASSIVRQGYEAFF,TGTGCCAGTAGTATAGTGCGGCAGGGTTATGAAGCTTTCTTT
TRBJ2-6,TRBD2,TRBV19,NA,CASSSRTSGRGSVRGANVLTF,TGTGCCAGTAGTTCCCGGACTAGCGGGAGAGGGAGCGTCCGTGGGGCCAACGTCCTGACTTTC
TRBJ1-4,NA,TRBV15,NA,CATSSISPYEKLFF,TGTGCCACCAGCAGTATATCCCCCTATGAAAAACTGTTTTTT
TRBJ2-7,NA,TRBV11-2,NA,CASSLRGAITYEQYF,TGTGCCAGCAGCTTAAGGGGGGCCATCACCTACGAGCAGTACTTC
TRBJ2-7,TRBD2,TRBV11-2,NA,CASLSPPGRGEQYF,TGTGCCAGCCTCTCCCCCCCCGGGAGGGGCGAGCAGTACTTC
TRBJ2-7,NA,TRBV27,NA,CASSLRLGYEQYF,TGTGCCAGCAGTCTGAGGTTAGGGTACGAGCAGTACTTC
TRBJ2-1,TRBD1,TRBV29-1,NA,CSVGSYDRGPYNEQFF,TGCAGCGTTGGGTCCTATGACAGGGGCCCCTACAATGAGCAGTTCTTC
TRBJ2-7,NA,TRBV27,NA,CATGFEYEQYF,TGTGCCACGGGGTTCGAGTACGAGCAGTACTTC
TRBJ1-5,NA,TRBV5-1,NA,CASSSGPGNQPQHF,TGCGCCAGCAGCTCTGGGCCGGGGAATCAGCCCCAGCATTTT
TRBJ1-5,NA,TRBV6-1,NA,CASRRLGQPQHF,TGTGCCAGCAGGAGACTAGGCCAGCCCCAGCATTTT
TRBJ1-2,NA,TRBV7-9,NA,CASSRMTRGGFNYGYTF,TGTGCCAGCAGCCGCATGACGAGGGGCGGTTTTAACTATGGCTACACCTTC
TRBJ1-1,NA,TRBV5-8,NA,CASSPTVGGWIEAFF,TGTGCCAGCAGCCCCACGGTTGGGGGCTGGATCGAAGCTTTCTTT
TRBJ2-7,TRBD1,TRBV19,NA,CASSIGPGGVYEQYF,TGTGCCAGTAGTATAGGTCCAGGGGGAGTCTACGAGCAGTACTTC
TRBJ1-1,TRBD1,TRBV18,NA,CASSPGTGFLNTEAFF,TGTGCCAGCTCCCCCGGGACAGGGTTTTTGAACACTGAAGCTTTCTTT